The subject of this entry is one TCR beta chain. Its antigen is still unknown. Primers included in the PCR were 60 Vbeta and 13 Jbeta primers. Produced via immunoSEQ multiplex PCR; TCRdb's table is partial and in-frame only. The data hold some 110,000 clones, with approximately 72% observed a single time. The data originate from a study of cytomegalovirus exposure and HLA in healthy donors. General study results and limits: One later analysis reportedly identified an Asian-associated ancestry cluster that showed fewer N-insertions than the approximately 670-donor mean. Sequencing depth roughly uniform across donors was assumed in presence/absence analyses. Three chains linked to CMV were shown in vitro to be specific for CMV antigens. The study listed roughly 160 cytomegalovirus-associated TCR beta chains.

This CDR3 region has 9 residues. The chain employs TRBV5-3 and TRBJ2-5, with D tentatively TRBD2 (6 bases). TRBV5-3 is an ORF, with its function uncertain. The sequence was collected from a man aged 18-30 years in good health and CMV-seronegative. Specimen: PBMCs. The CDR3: CARREEQYF. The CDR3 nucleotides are TGTGCTCGGCGGGAAGAGCAGTACTTC.